One TCR beta chain is described in this entry. The junction differs from germline at one of its ends, possibly a read error. Germline CDR1 reads SGHTA; CDR2 reads FQGNSA. CDR3 size: 15 residues. Clones were read by immunoSEQ multiplex PCR, and TCRdb kept only the in-frame ones, dropping some. Seen here are 250,000 or so clones, under 80% observed once, and the top ten hold about 16%. This specimen comes from a study of cytotoxic CD8 clonotypes in ibrutinib-treated CLL. The genes are TRBV7-2 and TRBJ2-1, with a possible D match to TRBD2 (5 bases). This sequence was found in a human donor with chronic lymphocytic leukemia. Source: PBMCs, taken after 24 months of ibrutinib treatment. This CDR3 is CASSLAPSSHNEQFF. In nucleotides, the CDR3 is TGTGCCAGCAGCTTAGCCCCTAGCTCCCACAATGAGCAGTTCTTC.